This entry lists 2 T cell receptor beta chains sequenced from one sample in a study of blood T cell repertoires in COVID-19. Here immunoSEQ multiplex PCR was the method, and the copy in TCRdb shows in-frame clones only, minus some. The sample records approximately 53,000 clones, roughly 82% being singletons. Sequencing was done on a sample of peripheral blood. Every receptor here comes from a woman aged 60 to 75 with acute or convalescent COVID-19.

Details on this clone: This CDR3 is also generated by other DNA sequences in the sample. The chain recombines TRBV5-1 with TRBJ2-1, with D maybe TRBD1 (6 bases). Germline V CDR1 and CDR2: SGHRS, YFSETQ. Trimming stripped 2 bases from V and 6 bases from J, with 6 bases between. This CDR3 has 12 residues. Here the CDR3 reads CASSLQGNEQFF. CDR3 nucleotides: TGCGCCAGCAGCTTACAGGGCAATGAGCAGTTCTTC.

The chain has TRBV7-9 and TRBJ1-6; D is ambiguous. CDR1 and CDR2 from the germline V gene are SEHNR and FQNEAQ (reference sequence). V was clipped by 7 bases and J by 6 bases, with 10 bases between them. The CDR3 runs to 13 residues. This chain's CDR3 is CASTPGINSPLHF. The CDR3 nucleotides are TGTGCCAGCACCCCGGGGATTAATTCACCCCTCCACTTT.